Listed below are T cell receptor beta chains from one sample, sequenced in a study of T cell responses to AZD1222 COVID-19 vaccine. Method: immunoSEQ multiplex PCR; TCRdb's copy keeps in-frame clones and lacks some. The repertoire includes about 80,000 clones, roughly 88% of them detected once, and about 3.4% sits in the top ten. Material: peripheral blood, obtained 28 days after the second AZD1222 dose. Source of these receptors: an adult who received the AZD1222 COVID-19 vaccine. Each CDR3 is given with its conserved first and last residue. The D gene is left open where the match is weak. Part of the rows lack a size; the others show once, few, many or a class for expanded clones.

J gene | clone size | V gene | D gene | CDR3 protein | CDR3 DNA
TRBJ1-5 | - | TRBV6-2/TRBV6-3 | - | CASSYLRGSNQPQHF | TGTGCCAGCAGTTATTTAAGGGGATCCAACCAGCCCCAGCATTTT
TRBJ2-4 | - | TRBV24-1 | - | CATSDSTGSLSGNIQYF | TGTGCCACCAGTGATTCAACAGGGAGTTTGAGTGGGAACATTCAGTACTTC
TRBJ1-3 | - | TRBV28 | - | CASSFLQGGNTIYF | TGTGCCAGCAGTTTTCTGCAGGGGGGAAACACCATATATTTT
TRBJ2-2 | once | TRBV10-3 | - | CANREGATGELFF | TGTGCCAATAGGGAGGGGGCCACCGGGGAGCTGTTTTTT
TRBJ1-1 | - | TRBV3-1/TRBV3-2 | TRBD1 | CASSQTGGAGAEAFF | TGTGCCAGCAGCCAAACAGGGGGCGCGGGGGCTGAAGCTTTCTTT
TRBJ1-1 | few | TRBV7-3 | - | CASSLGGGTEAFF | TGTGCCAGCAGCCTTGGAGGAGGGACCGAAGCTTTCTTT
TRBJ1-5 | - | TRBV27 | - | CASSLSSNQPQHF | TGTGCCAGCAGTTTATCGAGCAATCAGCCCCAGCATTTT
TRBJ1-6 | - | TRBV10-3 | - | CAISLGRNDSPLHF | TGTGCCATCAGCCTTGGACGAAATGATTCACCCCTCCACTTT
TRBJ2-3 | - | TRBV5-6 | TRBD2 | CASSPGTSGGPTADTQYF | TGTGCCAGCAGCCCCGGGACTAGCGGGGGCCCGACGGCAGATACGCAGTATTTT
TRBJ2-6 | - | TRBV5-1 | - | CASSRGASGANVLTF | TGCGCCAGCAGTCGCGGGGCATCCGGGGCCAACGTCCTGACTTTC
TRBJ2-3 | - | TRBV10-2 | TRBD2 | CASRSLLAGGTDTQYF | TGCGCCAGCAGGAGCCTCCTGGCGGGGGGCACAGATACGCAGTATTTT
TRBJ1-2 | - | TRBV9 | - | CASSGGPYEKSYGYTF | TGTGCCAGCAGCGGGGGACCTTATGAGAAGTCCTATGGCTACACCTTC
TRBJ1-1 | - | TRBV28 | - | CASSPHRDEAFF | TGTGCCAGCAGTCCACACAGGGATGAAGCTTTCTTT
TRBJ1-5 | - | TRBV11-2 | - | CASSLDIYNQPQHF | TGTGCCAGCAGCTTAGATATCTATAATCAGCCCCAGCATTTT
TRBJ2-7 | - | TRBV4-2 | TRBD1 | CASTQGDTYEQYF | TGTGCCAGTACCCAGGGGGATACCTACGAGCAGTACTTC
TRBJ1-5 | - | TRBV3-1/TRBV3-2 | - | CASSQTNGEQPQHF | TGTGCCAGCAGCCAAACCAACGGTGAGCAGCCCCAGCATTTT
TRBJ1-2 | - | TRBV10-3 | - | CAISEQGPRGYTF | TGTGCCATCAGTGAACAGGGTCCTCGGGGCTACACCTTC
TRBJ2-5 | - | TRBV7-2 | TRBD2 | CASSTLRGLAAQETQYF | TGTGCCAGCAGCACACTAAGGGGACTAGCGGCTCAAGAGACCCAGTACTTC
TRBJ1-2 | - | TRBV7-2 | TRBD1 | CASSFGPDRGLGYTF | TGTGCCAGCAGCTTCGGACCTGACAGGGGGCTTGGCTACACCTTC
TRBJ1-4 | - | TRBV12-3/TRBV12-4 | - | CASSPEGEKLFF | TGTGCCAGCAGTCCGGAGGGTGAAAAACTGTTTTTT
TRBJ1-5 | - | TRBV28 | TRBD1 | CASRSQGYSNQPQHF | TGTGCCAGCAGGTCACAGGGGTATAGCAATCAGCCCCAGCATTTT
TRBJ1-2 | - | TRBV7-3 | TRBD1 | CASSSDRGLICYGYTF | TGTGCCAGCAGCTCCGACAGGGGTCTCATCTGCTATGGCTACACCTTC
TRBJ2-3 | - | TRBV11-2 | - | CASSLLSGSGADTQYF | TGTGCCAGCAGCTTACTTTCCGGGAGTGGAGCAGATACGCAGTATTTT
TRBJ2-2 | - | TRBV4-3 | TRBD1 | CASSHLPGTEATGELFF | TGCGCCAGCAGCCATTTACCTGGGACAGAAGCCACCGGGGAGCTGTTTTTT
TRBJ2-7 | once | TRBV6-5 | TRBD1 | CATDAGTGAYEQYF | TGTGCCACAGATGCCGGGACAGGGGCCTACGAGCAGTACTTC
TRBJ1-1 | - | TRBV5-6 | - | CASSEGPTAEAFF | TGTGCCAGCAGCGAGGGACCTACAGCTGAAGCTTTCTTT
TRBJ2-1 | - | TRBV6-2/TRBV6-3 | TRBD2 | CASSSQTSGRAYNEQFF | TGTGCCAGCAGTTCTCAGACTAGCGGGAGGGCCTACAATGAGCAGTTCTTC
TRBJ2-3 | - | TRBV4-3 | - | CASSHGATTDTQYF | TGCGCCAGCAGCCACGGAGCTACCACAGATACGCAGTATTTT
TRBJ1-6 | - | TRBV19 | - | CASSGTGTRNSPLHF | TGTGCCAGTAGTGGGACCGGGACAAGAAATTCACCCCTCCACTTT
TRBJ2-4 | - | TRBV19 | TRBD1 | CASSIKGAGNIQYF | TGTGCCAGTAGTATCAAGGGGGCTGGAAACATTCAGTACTTC
TRBJ1-1 | - | TRBV9 | - | CASSVITGNTEAFF | TGTGCCAGCAGCGTTATCACAGGGAACACTGAAGCTTTCTTT
TRBJ2-3 | - | TRBV6-2/TRBV6-3 | - | CASSYGGITDTQYF | TGTGCCAGCAGTTACGGCGGCATCACAGATACGCAGTATTTT
TRBJ1-1 | - | TRBV4-1 | - | CASSRKEGDTEAFF | TGCGCCAGCAGCCGAAAAGAGGGGGATACTGAAGCTTTCTTT
TRBJ1-1 | - | TRBV10-3 | TRBD1 | CAITLDRDGTEAFF | TGTGCCATCACCCTAGACAGGGACGGCACTGAAGCTTTCTTT
TRBJ1-4 | - | TRBV11-2 | TRBD1 | CASSLRGGAGGNEKLFF | TGTGCCAGCAGCTTACGAGGGGGCGCGGGTGGTAATGAAAAACTGTTTTTT
TRBJ2-7 | - | TRBV27 | - | CASSLGWNSYEQYF | TGTGCCAGCAGTTTAGGGTGGAACTCCTACGAGCAGTACTTC
TRBJ2-3 | - | TRBV19 | - | CASRTLDRLADTQYF | TGTGCCAGTCGGACCCTGGACCGTTTGGCAGATACGCAGTATTTT
TRBJ1-2 | - | TRBV19 | - | CASSNRVWGYTF | TGTGCCAGTAGTAACAGGGTCTGGGGCTACACCTTC
TRBJ1-1 | - | TRBV24-1 | - | CATSDPTSGDTEAFF | TGTGCCACCAGTGATCCGACGTCAGGGGACACTGAAGCTTTCTTT
TRBJ2-1 | few | TRBV28 | TRBD2 | CASRWTSGGTARNEQFF | TGTGCCAGCAGGTGGACTAGCGGGGGGACAGCCCGGAATGAGCAGTTCTTC
TRBJ1-2 | few | TRBV18 | TRBD1 | CASSPLKGQGDGYTF | TGTGCCAGCTCACCGTTAAAGGGCCAGGGGGACGGCTACACCTTC
TRBJ2-1 | once | TRBV7-2 | TRBD2 | CASSLLISGGANEQFF | TGTGCCAGCAGCTTACTAATTTCGGGGGGGGCGAATGAGCAGTTCTTC
TRBJ1-4 | - | TRBV18 | - | CASSPSSIEKLFF | TGTGCCAGCTCACCAAGCAGTATTGAAAAACTGTTTTTT
TRBJ2-7 | - | TRBV6-1 | - | CASSEGTTYEQYF | TGTGCCAGCAGTGAAGGGACAACCTACGAGCAGTACTTC
TRBJ2-7 | once | TRBV28 | - | CASSRSAGSHEQYF | TGTGCCAGCAGCCGGTCGGCAGGGTCCCACGAGCAGTACTTC
TRBJ2-1 | - | TRBV6-4 | - | CASSRTLDSYNEQFF | TGTGCCAGCAGCCGTACCCTCGACAGTTACAATGAGCAGTTCTTC
TRBJ1-1 | - | TRBV7-6 | - | CASSSRGLNTEAFF | TGTGCCAGCAGCTCCAGAGGGCTGAACACTGAAGCTTTCTTT
TRBJ2-7 | - | TRBV4-2 | TRBD2 | CASSQDVNSGTYEQYF | TGTGCCAGCAGCCAAGATGTTAATAGCGGGACCTACGAGCAGTACTTC
TRBJ2-1 | - | TRBV27 | TRBD2 | CASSQLAGINEQFF | TGTGCCAGCAGTCAACTAGCGGGGATAAATGAGCAGTTCTTC
TRBJ2-7 | - | TRBV18 | - | CASSPDRWEQYF | TGTGCCAGCTCGCCCGACAGGTGGGAGCAGTACTTC
TRBJ1-2 | - | TRBV19 | - | CASSTGQIDGYTF | TGTGCCAGTAGTACCGGACAAATCGATGGCTACACCTTC